Following are 10 T cell receptor beta chains from one sample sequenced in a study of vaccination effects on CD4 cells after COVID-19. Peptide-pool stimulation followed by sequencing identified expanded antigen-specific CD4+ clonotypes in the ViraFEST assay. Isolating CD4+ T cells followed less than 11 days of culture. Neither prior SARS-CoV-2 infection nor positive nucleocapsid antibodies were present in the vaccine recipients. The antigens of these receptors remain unknown. Assay used: immunoSEQ multiplex PCR; TCRdb lists only in-frame clones, some missing. The data contain tens of thousands of clones, around 78% of them singletons. The sequencing here drew on CD4+ T cells from PBMCs cultured with HCoV-OC43 spike peptides, taken before COVID-19 vaccination. Sample subset: HCoV-OC43 spike overlapping peptide pool stimulation. The receptors were gathered from a human donor who received a COVID-19 vaccine.

Only a few counts were recorded for this clone. The CDR3, as DNA: TGTGCCAGCAGCTTAGCCTCCGCAAGGGGGGTTTACGAGCAGTACTTC. This encodes CASSLASARGVYEQYF. The chain joins TRBV7-2 to TRBJ2-7; D could derive from TRBD1 or TRBD2 (6 bases each). Germline CDR1 is SGHTA and CDR2 is FQGNSA. CDR3 size: 16 residues. Trimming took off 0 bases at V and 4 bases at J, with 16 bases between the two ends.

The sample holds a few counts of this clone. The chain has TRBV6-5 and TRBJ2-2; perhaps TRBD1 as D (5 bases). This CDR3 contains 15 residues. The germline V and J ends were trimmed by 6 bases and 0 bases, with 11 bases remaining between them. The germline gives CDR1 MNHEY, CDR2 SVGAGI. This chain's CDR3 is CASSPRTTNTGELFF. In nucleotides, the CDR3 is TGTGCCAGCAGCCCCCGGACAACGAACACCGGGGAGCTGTTTTTT.

The rearrangement uses TRBV7-6 and TRBJ2-3; a weak D match, TRBD1 (5 bases). The CDR3 is 15 amino acids. Germline assignment: CDR1 SGHVS and CDR2 FNYEAQ. Trimming removed 5 bases at V and 3 bases at J, with 15 bases between. The CDR3 bases are TGTGCCAGCAGCCCTAGACCCAGGGCGACAGATACGCAGTATTTT. Translation gives CASSPRPRATDTQYF.

The gene calls are TRBV18 and TRBJ2-6; no clear D. The V end lost 0 bases, the J end lost 2 bases, and 5 bases lay between the germline ends. Per germline, CDR1 KGHSH and CDR2 LQKENI. This CDR3 region has 15 residues. CDR3: CASSPPFTGANVLTF. The CDR3 DNA reads TGTGCCAGCTCACCACCTTTCACTGGGGCCAACGTCCTGACTTTC.

The rearrangement joins TRBV5-1 to TRBJ1-2, with 7 bases identical to TRBD1. Trimming cost V 4 bases and J 5 bases; bases outside gene matches: 8. The CDR3 contains 14 residues. Germline CDR1 SGHRS, CDR2 YFSETQ. CDR3 sequence reads: CASSEGQVWYGYTF. In nucleotides, the CDR3 is TGCGCCAGCAGCGAAGGACAGGTTTGGTATGGCTACACCTTC. The entire variable domain, with the rest obtained from reference TRBV5-1 and TRBJ1-2, is as follows: KAGVTQTPRYLIKTRGQQVTLSCSPISGHRSVSWYQQTPGQGLQFLFEYFSETQRNKGNFPGRFSGRQFSNSRSEMNVSTLELGDSALYLCASSEGQVWYGYTFGSGTRLTVV.

This CDR3 is CASRLEGGVGNEQFF. The CDR3 region has the DNA TGTGCCAGCAGATTGGAGGGAGGGGTAGGTAATGAGCAGTTCTTC. V gene TRBV2 combines with J gene TRBJ2-1; 7 bases map to TRBD2. Trimming removed 6 bases from V and 7 bases from J; junction bases left unmatched: 12. This CDR3 spans 15 amino acids. CDR1 SNHLY and CDR2 FYNNEI come from the germline V gene. Full variable domain (missing parts from reference TRBV2 and TRBJ2-1): EPEVTQTPSHQVTQMGQEVILRCVPISNHLYFYWYRQILGQKVEFLVSFYNNEISEKSEIFDDQFSVERPDGSNFTLKIRSTKLEDSAMYFCASRLEGGVGNEQFFGPGTRLTVL.

The rearrangement links TRBV16 to TRBJ1-1, with 8 positions matching TRBD1. The CDR3 is made up of 17 amino acids. Germline CDR1 and CDR2: KGHSY and FQNENV. Losses at the gene ends were 3 bases for V and 0 bases for J; bases not matched to a gene: 9. The CDR3 region has the DNA TGTGCCAGCAGCCACTCCGGACAGGGAGTTTTGAACACTGAAGCTTTCTTT. It is translated as CASSHSGQGVLNTEAFF. Together with reference TRBV16 and TRBJ1-1, the CDR3 gives the full variable domain: GEEVAQTPKHLVRGEGQKAKLYCAPIKGHSYVFWYQQVLKNEFKFLISFQNENVFDETGMPKERFSAKCLPNSPCSLEIQATKLEDSAVYFCASSHSGQGVLNTEAFFGQGTRLTVV.

J is TRBJ2-7 and V is TRBV28; possibly TRBD1 or TRBD2 for D (6 bases each). The CDR3 sequence is 13 residues long. Germline V gene sequence: CDR1 MDHEN, CDR2 SYDVKM. V was shortened by 8 bases and J by 3 bases, with 14 bases between the two germline ends. CDR3 protein: CASLPGGGYEQYF. The CDR3, as DNA: TGTGCCAGCCTCCCCGGGGGCGGCTACGAGCAGTACTTC.

The V call is TRBV4-1, the J call TRBJ1-6; perhaps TRBD1 as D (5 bases). V was cut by 4 bases and J by 9 bases, with 16 bases left in between. The CDR3 covers 15 residues. Germline V gives CDR1 MGHRA, CDR2 YSYEKL. CDR3 sequence (DNA): TGCGCCAGCAGCCCCTACGGGACTTGGGGTTCACCCCTCCACTTT. Translation: CASSPYGTWGSPLHF.

This clone was seen a handful of times. The CDR3 DNA sequence: TGTGCCAGCAGCAACGGGGCGGTACATGGCTACACCTTC. Translating it yields CASSNGAVHGYTF. The chain links TRBV6-5 to TRBJ1-2; a weak D match, TRBD1 (5 bases). The germline V gene has CDR1 MNHEY and CDR2 SVGAGI. V was trimmed by 6 bases and J by 6 bases, leaving 14 bases between them. The length of the CDR3 is 13 residues.